A selection of T cell receptor beta chains follows, all from one sample in a study of blood T cell repertoires in COVID-19. Assay used: immunoSEQ multiplex PCR; TCRdb lists only in-frame clones, some missing. The sample has tens of thousands of clones; 90% are singletons. The specimen sequenced was peripheral blood. The receptor set was obtained from a human donor in a cohort sampled during active COVID-19. Each CDR3 is given with its conserved first and last residue. D genes are given only for firm matches. A row's size may be missing; if present it is once, few, many or a size class.

J gene: TRBJ2-1
D gene: TRBD2
CDR3 length: 15
V gene: TRBV6-6
clone size: -
CDR3 protein: CASRSSGGSHNEQFF
CDR3 DNA: TGTGCCAGCAGATCTAGCGGGGGGTCTCATAATGAGCAGTTCTTC

J gene: TRBJ1-1
D gene: -
CDR3 length: 12
V gene: TRBV10-3
clone size: -
CDR3 protein: CAISAGYTEAFF
CDR3 DNA: TGTGCCATCAGTGCAGGGTACACTGAAGCTTTCTTT

J gene: TRBJ2-7
D gene: -
CDR3 length: 14
V gene: TRBV30
clone size: -
CDR3 protein: CAWSKTGISYEQYF
CDR3 DNA: TGTGCCTGGAGTAAAACAGGAATCTCCTACGAGCAGTACTTC

J gene: TRBJ1-3
D gene: -
CDR3 length: 16
V gene: TRBV4-1
clone size: -
CDR3 protein: CASSQDPGYSGNTIYF
CDR3 DNA: TGCGCCAGCAGCCAAGACCCAGGGTACTCTGGAAACACCATATATTTT

J gene: TRBJ1-2
D gene: -
CDR3 length: 13
V gene: TRBV29-1
clone size: -
CDR3 protein: CSVEDTDLVGYTF
CDR3 DNA: TGCAGCGTTGAGGACACTGATCTTGTGGGCTACACCTTC

J gene: TRBJ2-1
D gene: TRBD2
CDR3 length: 16
V gene: TRBV29-1
clone size: -
CDR3 protein: CSVGSIAGGLYNEQFF
CDR3 DNA: TGCAGCGTTGGGTCTATAGCGGGGGGGCTCTACAATGAGCAGTTCTTC

J gene: TRBJ1-6
D gene: TRBD1
CDR3 length: 16
V gene: TRBV2
clone size: once
CDR3 protein: CASSAGQGAGNSPLHF
CDR3 DNA: TGTGCCAGCAGTGCGGGACAGGGGGCAGGAAATTCACCCCTCCACTTT

J gene: TRBJ2-1
D gene: TRBD2
CDR3 length: 15
V gene: TRBV6-4
clone size: -
CDR3 protein: CASSVRLAGDNEQFF
CDR3 DNA: TGTGCCAGCAGTGTCCGACTAGCGGGAGACAATGAGCAGTTCTTC

J gene: TRBJ2-2
D gene: -
CDR3 length: 19
V gene: TRBV6-6
clone size: -
CDR3 protein: CASSRKYRGSAANTGELFF
CDR3 DNA: TGTGCCAGCAGTCGCAAGTACCGGGGATCCGCCGCGAACACCGGGGAGCTGTTTTTT

J gene: TRBJ2-6
D gene: -
CDR3 length: 16
V gene: TRBV19
clone size: once
CDR3 protein: CASSIWTASGANVLTF
CDR3 DNA: TGTGCCAGTAGTATATGGACAGCCTCTGGGGCCAACGTCCTGACTTTC

J gene: TRBJ2-2
D gene: TRBD1
CDR3 length: 16
V gene: TRBV25-1
clone size: -
CDR3 protein: CASSGVGQGATGELFF
CDR3 DNA: TGTGCCAGCAGTGGGGTAGGACAGGGGGCCACCGGGGAGCTGTTTTTT

J gene: TRBJ1-1
D gene: TRBD1
CDR3 length: 16
V gene: TRBV5-1
clone size: -
CDR3 protein: CASSLNGQGRGTEAFF
CDR3 DNA: TGCGCCAGCAGCTTAAACGGACAGGGGCGAGGAACTGAAGCTTTCTTT

J gene: TRBJ2-1
D gene: -
CDR3 length: 15
V gene: TRBV6-1
clone size: -
CDR3 protein: CASSEQVFSYNEQFF
CDR3 DNA: TGTGCCAGCAGTGAACAGGTGTTCTCCTACAATGAGCAGTTCTTC

J gene: TRBJ2-7
D gene: TRBD2
CDR3 length: 14
V gene: TRBV2
clone size: once
CDR3 protein: CASRPGLALSEQYF
CDR3 DNA: TGTGCCAGCAGACCGGGACTAGCCCTATCCGAGCAGTACTTC

J gene: TRBJ2-2
D gene: -
CDR3 length: 15
V gene: TRBV6-2/TRBV6-3
clone size: -
CDR3 protein: CASSYSTTDNGELFF
CDR3 DNA: TGTGCCAGCAGTTACTCCACTACGGATAACGGGGAGCTGTTTTTT

J gene: TRBJ1-4
D gene: -
CDR3 length: 14
V gene: TRBV5-1
clone size: -
CDR3 protein: CASSLVAGDRKLFF
CDR3 DNA: TGCGCCAGCAGCTTGGTGGCAGGGGATCGAAAACTGTTTTTT

J gene: TRBJ1-4
D gene: -
CDR3 length: 15
V gene: TRBV25-1
clone size: once
CDR3 protein: CASSEFSGRNEKLFF
CDR3 DNA: TGTGCCAGCAGTGAGTTTTCAGGCAGGAATGAAAAACTGTTTTTT

J gene: TRBJ2-3
D gene: -
CDR3 length: 14
V gene: TRBV19
clone size: -
CDR3 protein: CASSADSSTDTQYF
CDR3 DNA: TGTGCCAGTAGTGCTGACAGCAGCACAGATACGCAGTATTTT

J gene: TRBJ2-1
D gene: -
CDR3 length: 17
V gene: TRBV9
clone size: -
CDR3 protein: CASSVGGGTDSYNEQFF
CDR3 DNA: TGTGCCAGCAGCGTAGGTGGGGGGACAGACTCCTACAATGAGCAGTTCTTC

J gene: TRBJ2-5
D gene: -
CDR3 length: 10
V gene: TRBV2
clone size: -
CDR3 protein: CASVGGAVYF
CDR3 DNA: TGTGCCAGCGTGGGGGGGGCCGTCTACTTC

J gene: TRBJ2-3
D gene: -
CDR3 length: 13
V gene: TRBV19
clone size: -
CDR3 protein: CASSIGRTDTQYF
CDR3 DNA: TGTGCCAGTAGTATAGGCAGAACAGATACGCAGTATTTT

J gene: TRBJ2-5
D gene: TRBD2
CDR3 length: 15
V gene: TRBV28
clone size: -
CDR3 protein: CASSRPGLAGETQYF
CDR3 DNA: TGTGCCAGCAGTCGCCCGGGACTAGCGGGAGAGACCCAGTACTTC

J gene: TRBJ2-2
D gene: -
CDR3 length: 13
V gene: TRBV5-5
clone size: -
CDR3 protein: CASSQAGSGELFF
CDR3 DNA: TGTGCCAGCAGCCAAGCAGGTTCCGGGGAGCTGTTTTTT

J gene: TRBJ2-3
D gene: TRBD1
CDR3 length: 16
V gene: TRBV4-2
clone size: -
CDR3 protein: CASSQDLQGAIYTQYF
CDR3 DNA: TGTGCCAGCAGCCAAGATCTGCAGGGGGCAATTTATACGCAGTATTTT

J gene: TRBJ1-1
D gene: TRBD1
CDR3 length: 15
V gene: TRBV28
clone size: -
CDR3 protein: CASSSPYRGNTEAFF
CDR3 DNA: TGTGCCAGCAGTTCACCCTACAGGGGGAACACTGAAGCTTTCTTT

J gene: TRBJ1-3
D gene: TRBD1
CDR3 length: 13
V gene: TRBV5-5
clone size: -
CDR3 protein: CASRSTGGNTIYF
CDR3 DNA: TGTGCCAGCAGGTCGACAGGGGGAAACACCATATATTTT

J gene: TRBJ1-4
D gene: -
CDR3 length: 11
V gene: TRBV6-5
clone size: -
CDR3 protein: CASNAPSKLFF
CDR3 DNA: TGTGCCAGCAATGCGCCGTCAAAACTGTTTTTT

J gene: TRBJ1-4
D gene: -
CDR3 length: 13
V gene: TRBV29-1
clone size: few
CDR3 protein: CSAGGDSNEKLFF
CDR3 DNA: TGCAGCGCCGGGGGAGACAGTAATGAAAAACTGTTTTTT

J gene: TRBJ1-2
D gene: TRBD1
CDR3 length: 15
V gene: TRBV9
clone size: once
CDR3 protein: CASSSQTGGGYGYTF
CDR3 DNA: TGTGCCAGCAGCTCCCAAACAGGGGGCGGCTATGGCTACACCTTC

J gene: TRBJ2-3
D gene: TRBD2
CDR3 length: 17
V gene: TRBV6-1
clone size: -
CDR3 protein: CASSGVLSGGYTDTQYF
CDR3 DNA: TGTGCCAGCAGTGGGGTCCTTAGCGGGGGTTACACAGATACGCAGTATTTT

J gene: TRBJ1-1
D gene: -
CDR3 length: 15
V gene: TRBV4-1
clone size: once
CDR3 protein: CASSQEPSGVTEAFF
CDR3 DNA: TGCGCCAGCAGCCAAGAGCCGTCGGGGGTCACTGAAGCTTTCTTT

J gene: TRBJ1-1
D gene: -
CDR3 length: 14
V gene: TRBV10-3
clone size: -
CDR3 protein: CAIRRQIQNTEAFF
CDR3 DNA: TGTGCCATCAGACGACAAATTCAGAACACTGAAGCTTTCTTT

J gene: TRBJ2-3
D gene: -
CDR3 length: 12
V gene: TRBV27
clone size: -
CDR3 protein: CASSSGADTQYF
CDR3 DNA: TGTGCCAGCAGTTCAGGGGCAGATACGCAGTATTTT

J gene: TRBJ1-2
D gene: -
CDR3 length: 13
V gene: TRBV10-3
clone size: -
CDR3 protein: CAISDWEGYGYTF
CDR3 DNA: TGTGCCATCAGTGACTGGGAGGGCTATGGCTACACCTTC

J gene: TRBJ1-2
D gene: -
CDR3 length: 14
V gene: TRBV3-1/TRBV3-2
clone size: -
CDR3 protein: CASSQRSGEYGYTF
CDR3 DNA: TGTGCCAGCAGCCAAAGATCGGGGGAATATGGCTACACCTTC